The 32 T cell receptor beta chains presented below share a single source sample, sequenced in a study of blood T cell repertoires in COVID-19. The repertoire was sequenced with immunoSEQ multiplex PCR; TCRdb's copy has only in-frame clones and lacks some. The sample holds under 250,000 clones; approximately 85% are singletons and the top ten take around 3%. The specimen sequenced was peripheral blood. These receptors originate from a man aged 50-60 years who had recovered from COVID-19.

The chain has TRBV6-6 and TRBJ2-7; 14 bases line up with TRBD2. Trimming at V came to 5 bases and at J to 2 bases, leaving 11 bases not matched to a gene. The germline V gene encodes CDR1 MNHNY and CDR2 SVGAGI (reference sequence). The CDR3 sequence is 18 residues long. CDR3 DNA sequence: TGTGCCAGCAGTCGGACCGCCGGGACTAGCGGGAGCGCCTACGAGCAGTACTTC. Its protein is CASSRTAGTSGSAYEQYF.

The rearrangement links TRBV30 to TRBJ1-1; D possibly corresponds to TRBD1 (5 bases). Per the germline V gene, CDR1 is GTSNPN and CDR2 is SVGIG (reference sequence). The CDR3 runs to 13 residues. The V end was cut by 5 bases, the J end by 9 bases, with 19 bases between. CDR3 DNA: TGTGCCTGGGGGCGGGACGCTGGAGCGAAAGCTTTCTTT. Amino acids: CAWGRDAGAKAFF.

This sequence joins TRBV6-5 and TRBJ2-2, with TRBD2 matching 7 bases. The CDR3 has 14 amino acids. J lost 4 bases, V lost 6 bases, and 5 bases had no gene match. Germline-derived CDR1 and CDR2 are MNHEY and SVGAGI. The CDR3 reads CASRREGLTGELFF. Written as DNA, the CDR3 is TGTGCCAGCAGGAGGGAGGGGCTCACCGGGGAGCTGTTTTTT.

The rearrangement uses TRBV18 and TRBJ2-3; possibly TRBD2 for D (6 bases). The CDR3 is 14 amino acids. Looked up from germline, CDR1 is KGHSH and CDR2 is LQKENI. V was shortened by 6 bases and J by 2 bases, with 12 bases between the two germline ends. The CDR3 DNA reads TGTGCCAGCTCGGCAGCGGGCCACACAGATACGCAGTATTTT. Translation gives CASSAAGHTDTQYF. The full variable domain, with the rest looked up from reference TRBV18 and TRBJ2-3, is NAGVMQNPRHLVRRRGQEARLRCSPMKGHSHVYWYRQLPEEGLKFMVYLQKENIIDESGMPKERFSAEFPKEGPSILRIQQVVRGDSAAYFCASSAAGHTDTQYFGPGTRLTVL.

This rearrangement joins TRBV7-6 to TRBJ2-7; 15 bases map to TRBD2. The CDR3 runs to 16 residues. Germline V gene data show CDR1 as SGHVS and CDR2 as FNYEAQ. After removal of 6 bases from V and 4 bases from J, the junction contained 7 bases not matched to a gene. The CDR3 DNA follows: TGTGCCAGCAGTACCGGACTAGCGGGAGGGCAGTACGAGCAGTACTTC. Residues: CASSTGLAGGQYEQYF.

The chain links TRBV7-9 to TRBJ2-1, with D perhaps TRBD1 (6 bases). Germline CDR1 and CDR2: SEHNR and FQNEAQ (reference sequence). The CDR3 extends over 15 amino acids. V was clipped by 5 bases and J by 8 bases, with 19 bases between them. The CDR3 loop is CASSQKGVWLDEQFF. The CDR3 bases are TGTGCCAGCAGCCAGAAGGGGGTTTGGCTCGATGAGCAGTTCTTC.

The chain carries TRBV28 and TRBJ2-2; the match to TRBD2 covers 7 bases. The CDR3 totals 15 residues. The V gene's germline CDR1 is MDHEN and CDR2 SYDVKM. The V gene end was trimmed by 3 bases and the J gene end by 6 bases; junction bases not matched to a gene: 7. Written as DNA, the CDR3 is TGTGCCAGCAGTTTCGGGGGGAGGGCCCCCGGGGAGCTGTTTTTT. It codes for CASSFGGRAPGELFF.

The J gene is TRBJ2-1, the V gene TRBV18; 11 nucleotides match TRBD2. With V trimmed by 2 bases and J by 5 bases, 2 bases remained unmatched. The germline gives CDR1 KGHSH, CDR2 LQKENI. The CDR3 contains 15 residues. CDR3 bases: TGTGCCAGCTCACCAAAACTAGCGGGGGACAATGAGCAGTTCTTC. Translation: CASSPKLAGDNEQFF.

Here the CDR3 DNA reads TGTGCCAGCAGCTCCCTAGGATCGCTTACACCCTACGAGCAGTACTTC. It encodes CASSSLGSLTPYEQYF. The J gene is TRBJ2-7, the V gene TRBV3-1 (or the pseudogene TRBV3-2); D unclear. The CDR3 covers 16 residues. CDR1 and CDR2 (germline): LGHDT, YNNKEL (reference sequence). Between the trimmed V and J ends, which lost 5 bases and 2 bases, there was a span of 19 bases.

This sequence joins TRBV5-1 and TRBJ2-1, with TRBD2 matching 12 bases. J lost 7 bases, V lost 0 bases, and 5 bases had no gene match. There are 16 residues in the CDR3. CDR1 is SGHRS and CDR2 is YFSETQ in the germline V gene. The CDR3 loop reads CASSLASGRADNEQFF. CDR3 in DNA: TGCGCCAGCAGCTTGGCTAGCGGGAGGGCAGATAATGAGCAGTTCTTC.

The chain employs TRBV15 and TRBJ2-1; 9 nucleotides agree with TRBD2. J gave up 6 bases and V 1 base, and 7 bases lay outside the gene matches. Germline V gives CDR1 LNHNV, CDR2 YYDKDF (reference sequence). The CDR3 spans 16 residues. The CDR3 protein is CATSRVLAGRSNEQFF. DNA for the CDR3: TGTGCCACCAGCAGAGTCCTAGCGGGAAGAAGCAATGAGCAGTTCTTC. Supplemented by reference TRBV15 and TRBJ2-1, the full variable domain reads DAMVIQNPRYQVTQFGKPVTLSCSQTLNHNVMYWYQQKSSQAPKLLFHYYDKDFNNEADTPDNFQSRRPNTSFCFLDIRSPGLGDTAMYLCATSRVLAGRSNEQFFGPGTRLTVL.

The genes are TRBV30 and TRBJ2-3; D possibly corresponds to TRBD2 (5 bases). The CDR3 has 11 residues. Per germline, CDR1 GTSNPN and CDR2 SVGIG (reference sequence). Trimming shortened V by 2 bases and J by 6 bases, and 6 bases separated the two germline ends. The DNA of the CDR3 is TGTGCCTGGAGTAGAGGGGATACGCAGTATTTT. Its translation is CAWSRGDTQYF.

The chain has TRBV5-1 and TRBJ2-2; D gene uncertain. The CDR3 loop spans 13 amino acids. CDR1 is SGHRS, CDR2 YFSETQ, per germline. Trimming removed 3 bases at V and 5 bases at J, with 8 bases between. CDR3 region: CASSSGSTGELFF. For the CDR3, the DNA is TGCGCCAGCAGCTCTGGTAGTACCGGGGAGCTGTTTTTT.

This rearrangement joins TRBV6-6 to TRBJ1-1; D call uncertain. V shed 2 bases and J shed 1 base, with 11 bases lying between them. Germline CDR1 reads MNHNY; CDR2 reads SVGAGI (reference sequence). CDR3 length: 15 residues. The CDR3: CASSYAFRGNTEAFF. The CDR3 bases are TGTGCCAGCAGTTACGCTTTCCGGGGGAACACTGAAGCTTTCTTT.

The J gene is TRBJ1-4, the V gene TRBV28; D possibly corresponds to TRBD1 (5 bases). The V gene lost 7 bases and the J gene lost 8 bases, with 17 bases spanning the gap. Germline CDR1 and CDR2: MDHEN and SYDVKM. The CDR3 loop spans 14 amino acids. CDR3 in amino acids: CASNFGGSGEKLFF. In nucleotides, the CDR3 is TGTGCCAGCAATTTCGGGGGGTCTGGGGAAAAACTGTTTTTT.

The chain links TRBV10-3 to TRBJ1-2; no firm D call. Germline CDR1 reads ENHRY; CDR2 reads SYGVKD. This CDR3 is built from 11 residues. V was cut by 5 bases and J by 2 bases, with 3 bases left in between. CDR3 sequence (DNA): TGTGCCATCAGTACAAACTATGGCTACACCTTC. Translating gives CAISTNYGYTF.

V gene TRBV18 combines with J gene TRBJ1-1; D possibly corresponds to TRBD1 (5 bases). The germline gives CDR1 KGHSH, CDR2 LQKENI. Trimming removed 5 bases at V and 0 bases at J, with 13 bases between. This CDR3 spans 15 amino acids. For the CDR3, the DNA is TGTGCCAGCTCATTCACTCCAGGGATGAACACTGAAGCTTTCTTT. As protein: CASSFTPGMNTEAFF. Full variable domain (rest looked up from reference TRBV18 and TRBJ1-1): NAGVMQNPRHLVRRRGQEARLRCSPMKGHSHVYWYRQLPEEGLKFMVYLQKENIIDESGMPKERFSAEFPKEGPSILRIQQVVRGDSAAYFCASSFTPGMNTEAFFGQGTRLTVV.

This chain joins TRBV27 and TRBJ2-7; 7 bases are a match to TRBD2. Germline CDR1 reads MNHEY; CDR2 reads SMNVEV (reference sequence). Unmatched junction bases numbered 8, after V lost 5 bases and J lost 4 bases. This CDR3 spans 14 amino acids. CDR3: CASSPLAARYEQYF. CDR3 DNA: TGTGCCAGCAGTCCCCTAGCGGCTAGATACGAGCAGTACTTC.

The V gene is TRBV6-4, the J gene TRBJ2-1, with TRBD2 matching over 12 bases. The CDR3 runs 18 residues. Per the germline V gene, CDR1 is MRHNA and CDR2 is SNTAGT. V shed 5 bases, J shed 5 bases, and the junction held 13 bases outside the gene matches. The CDR3 DNA reads TGTGCCAGCAGTCTCTTCGTGATTGGGACTAGCGGGCACAATGAGCAGTTCTTC. Residues: CASSLFVIGTSGHNEQFF.

The chain recombines TRBV7-9 with TRBJ2-1, with D possibly TRBD2 on 6 matching bases. There are 11 residues in the CDR3. Deletions cut 11 bases from V and 4 bases from J, with 9 bases between. Germline CDR1 and CDR2: SEHNR and FQNEAQ (reference sequence). CDR3 region: CAGRGYNEQFF. CDR3 sequence (DNA): TGTGCCGGCCGGGGGTACAATGAGCAGTTCTTC.

V and J are TRBV21-1 and TRBJ2-3; the table's D gene call, TRBD2, was not cross checked with the DNA. TRBV21-1 is termed a pseudogene. This CDR3 has 17 amino acids. The CDR3 protein is CASSKPLRLAGGDTQYF. Written as DNA, the CDR3 is TGTGCCAGCAGCAAACCCCTACGCCTAGCGGGGGGAGATACGCAGTATTTT.

Regarding this clone: The sample holds other DNA sequences that translate to the same CDR3. The CDR3, as DNA: TGTGCCAGCTCTCTCGACAGGAAGAACACTGAAGCTTTCTTT. This encodes CASSLDRKNTEAFF. The rearrangement links TRBV18 to TRBJ1-1; perhaps TRBD1 as D (6 bases). Trimming left V 6 bases short and J 1 base short, with 12 bases between. The CDR3 covers 14 residues. Per germline, CDR1 KGHSH and CDR2 LQKENI.

V is TRBV19 and J is TRBJ2-3; 10 nucleotides agree with TRBD2. CDR1 and CDR2 (germline): LNHDA, SQIVND (reference sequence). This CDR3 comprises 15 residues. Germline trimming cut 3 bases from V and 5 bases from J; bases unmatched to any gene: 5. CDR3 protein: CASSIRASGGDTQYF. In DNA form, the CDR3 reads TGTGCCAGTAGTATCCGGGCTAGCGGGGGAGATACGCAGTATTTT.

V and J are TRBV11-1 and TRBJ1-4; D is perhaps TRBD1 (5 bases). The germline V gene has CDR1 SGHAT and CDR2 FQDESV (reference sequence). The CDR3 length is 14 residues. The V gene lost 5 bases and the J gene lost 7 bases, with 14 bases spanning the gap. CDR3 DNA: TGTGCCAGCAGCCGTAAGGTAAGGGGTGAAAAACTGTTTTTT. Its translation is CASSRKVRGEKLFF. Full variable domain (rest looked up from reference TRBV11-1 and TRBJ1-4): EAEVAQSPRYKITEKSQAVAFWCDPISGHATLYWYRQILGQGPELLVQFQDESVVDDSQLPKDRFSAERLKGVDSTLKIQPAELGDSAMYLCASSRKVRGEKLFFGSGTQLSVL.

This rearrangement joins TRBV28 to TRBJ2-1, with a possible D match to TRBD2 (7 bases). The CDR3 totals 12 residues. Germline assignment: CDR1 MDHEN and CDR2 SYDVKM. Trimming took 8 bases from V and 7 from J, leaving 12 bases between them. CDR3 amino acids: CASGGGRNEQFF. Here the CDR3 DNA reads TGTGCCAGCGGGGGGGGCCGTAATGAGCAGTTCTTC.

The V gene is TRBV9, the J gene TRBJ2-1; TRBD2 aligns across 16 bases. CDR1 is SGDLS and CDR2 is YYNGEE in the germline V gene. Trimming took 0 bases from V and 6 from J; bases not matched to a gene: 12. The CDR3 is made up of 20 amino acids. CDR3 bases: TGTGCCAGCAGCGTAGATGAGGGACTAGCGGGAGGGTGGCCCCGCAATGAGCAGTTCTTC. This codes for CASSVDEGLAGGWPRNEQFF.

This clone is a singleton in its sample. The V gene is TRBV3-1 (or the pseudogene TRBV3-2), the J gene TRBJ2-2, with 10 bases fitting TRBD2. Germline CDR1 reads LGHDT; CDR2 reads YNNKEL (reference sequence). J gave up 4 bases and V 0 bases, and 2 bases lay outside the gene matches. The CDR3 length is 16 residues. Written as DNA, the CDR3 is TGTGCCAGCAGCCAAGAACTAGCGGGATCCACCGGGGAGCTGTTTTTT. Protein sequence: CASSQELAGSTGELFF.

V gene TRBV2 combines with J gene TRBJ2-7; tentative D call: TRBD2 (6 bases). The CDR3 covers 11 residues. Germline V gene sequence: CDR1 SNHLY, CDR2 FYNNEI. Trimming pared 8 bases from V and 1 base from J, leaving 6 bases between. The CDR3 sequence: CASAGSYEQYF. CDR3 bases: TGTGCCAGCGCGGGGTCCTACGAGCAGTACTTC.

The V gene is TRBV28, the J gene TRBJ2-2, with TRBD1 identical over 10 bases. CDR1 and CDR2 from the germline V gene are MDHEN and SYDVKM. The CDR3 has 15 residues. After removal of 7 bases from V and 6 bases from J, the junction contained 8 bases not matched to a gene. CDR3 bases: TGTGCCAGCATCGTTAGGGGGACAGGGGCCGGGGAGCTGTTTTTT. Translating it yields CASIVRGTGAGELFF.

The V call is TRBV20-1, the J call TRBJ1-5; maybe TRBD1 (5 bases). CDR1 and CDR2 from the germline V gene are DFQATT and SNEGSKA (reference sequence). CDR3 length: 15 residues. With 3 bases removed from V and 1 base from J, the gap between germline ends came to 13 bases. In nucleotides, the CDR3 is TGCAGTGCTAGTCTGCCAGGGCTCAGCAATCAGCCCCAGCATTTT. This encodes CSASLPGLSNQPQHF.

The chain employs TRBV7-2 and TRBJ2-3; D not certain. This CDR3 contains 14 residues. The germline gives CDR1 SGHTA, CDR2 FQGNSA. Deletions cut 4 bases from V and 2 bases from J, with 10 bases between. CDR3 sequence (DNA): TGTGCCAGCAGCTCCAGAAGAAACACAGATACGCAGTATTTT. Its translation is CASSSRRNTDTQYF. Full variable domain (missing parts from reference TRBV7-2 and TRBJ2-3): GAGVSQSPSNKVTEKGKDVELRCDPISGHTALYWYRQSLGQGLEFLIYFQGNSAPDKSGLPSDRFSAERTGGSVSTLTIQRTQQEDSAVYLCASSSRRNTDTQYFGPGTRLTVL.

The V and J genes are TRBV30 and TRBJ2-4; TRBD2 aligns across 10 bases. The ends lost 2 bases at V and 7 bases at J; junction bases unmatched: 5. The length of the CDR3 is 14 residues. Germline V CDR1 and CDR2: GTSNPN, SVGIG (reference sequence). CDR3: CAWSTGLAKNIQYF. The CDR3 DNA follows: TGTGCCTGGAGTACGGGACTAGCGAAGAACATTCAGTACTTC.